These 10 T cell receptor beta chains originate from one sample sequenced in a study of control samples from healthy donors and cancer patients. The assay was immunoSEQ multiplex PCR, and TCRdb's table has in-frame clones only and misses some. This repertoire shows fewer than 90,000 clones, roughly 84% found once; its top ten account for under 7.5%. The specimen was blood. The origin of the receptors is a woman aged 45 to 65 in good health.

V gene TRBV4-1 combines with J gene TRBJ2-7; the D gene is possibly TRBD2 (6 bases). V lost 1 base and J 0 bases, leaving 10 bases between the germline ends. The CDR3 consists of 15 residues. CDR1 MGHRA and CDR2 YSYEKL come from the germline V gene. CDR3 bases: TGCGCCAGCAGCCAAGGACGCGGGATCTCCTACGAGCAGTACTTC. As protein: CASSQGRGISYEQYF.

CDR3 DNA sequence: TGTGCCAGCAGCTTAGATCAGGGGTGGGAATCACCCCTCCACTTT. Translating gives CASSLDQGWESPLHF. The rearrangement uses TRBV7-9 and TRBJ1-6; possibly TRBD1 for D (6 bases). Trimming stripped 1 base from V and 10 bases from J, with 14 bases between. The CDR3 loop spans 15 amino acids. CDR1 is SEHNR, CDR2 FQNEAQ, per germline (reference sequence).

The chain couples TRBV7-2 to TRBJ1-1; weak D call: TRBD1 (6 bases). The CDR3 is 13 residues long. CDR1 and CDR2 (germline): SGHTA, FQGNSA. V was clipped by 5 bases and J by 5 bases, with 12 bases between them. CDR3 loop: CASSLSGETEAFF. CDR3 in DNA: TGTGCCAGCAGCCTGTCAGGGGAAACTGAAGCTTTCTTT.

The CDR3 bases are TGTGCCAGCAGCCGAGGGACAGCATATCAGCCCCAGCATTTT. It is translated as CASSRGTAYQPQHF. The chain uses TRBV6-2 or TRBV6-3 and TRBJ1-5; 7 bases are a match to TRBD1. Trimming at V came to 6 bases and at J to 5 bases, leaving 7 bases not matched to a gene. The length of the CDR3 is 14 residues. Germline loops: CDR1 MNHEY, CDR2 SVGEGT.

The chain combines TRBV6-5 with TRBJ1-6; D possibly corresponds to TRBD1 (6 bases). CDR3 size: 16 residues. The germline V and J ends were trimmed by 0 bases and 6 bases, with 12 bases remaining between them. The germline V gene has CDR1 MNHEY and CDR2 SVGAGI. The chain's CDR3 is CASSYSGQRTNSPLHF. The DNA of the CDR3 is TGTGCCAGCAGTTACTCAGGACAGAGGACTAATTCACCCCTCCACTTT.

The chain combines TRBV19 with TRBJ2-5; no reliable D call. Between the trimmed V and J ends, which lost 7 bases and 1 base, there was a span of 10 bases. CDR1 is LNHDA, CDR2 SQIVND, per germline (reference sequence). The CDR3 has 13 amino acids. CDR3 nucleotides: TGTGCCAGTACCGGTGGGGTCCAAGAGACCCAGTACTTC. This codes for CASTGGVQETQYF.

The chain is built from TRBV5-8 and TRBJ2-7; possibly TRBD2 for D (6 bases). Looked up from germline, CDR1 is SGHTS and CDR2 is YDEGEE. Trimming left V 4 bases short and J 5 bases short, with 13 bases between. This CDR3 contains 13 residues. CDR3: CASSLRSGDEQYF. CDR3 coding DNA: TGTGCCAGCAGCCTTCGGTCGGGGGACGAGCAGTACTTC.

The V gene is TRBV7-2, the J gene TRBJ2-1; no firm D call. CDR3 length: 11 residues. The V and J ends lost 3 bases and 6 bases respectively, with 3 bases between them. Germline CDR1 and CDR2: SGHTA and FQGNSA. DNA for the CDR3: TGTGCCAGCAGCTTTATCAATGAGCAGTTCTTC. Residues: CASSFINEQFF.

V is TRBV9 and J is TRBJ1-2, with D unclear. CDR1 and CDR2 (germline): SGDLS, YYNGEE. The V end was cut by 3 bases, the J end by 0 bases, with 6 bases between. This CDR3 contains 13 residues. The DNA for the CDR3 is TGTGCCAGCAGCGGTTGGACTAACTATGGCTACACCTTC. It yields the protein CASSGWTNYGYTF. Drawing the rest from reference TRBV9 and TRBJ1-2, the complete variable domain is DSGVTQTPKHLITATGQRVTLRCSPRSGDLSVYWYQQSLDQGLQFLIQYYNGEERAKGNILERFSAQQFPDLHSELNLSSLELGDSALYFCASSGWTNYGYTFGSGTRLTVV.

The rearrangement joins TRBV10-3 to TRBJ2-1; possible D gene TRBD1, 6 bases. Between the trimmed V and J ends, which lost 6 bases and 6 bases, there was a span of 15 bases. The CDR3 totals 14 residues. CDR1 is ENHRY, CDR2 SYGVKD, per germline. The CDR3 DNA reads as TGTGCCATCAGGATTTCACAGGGTAGCAATGAGCAGTTCTTC. Translating it yields CAIRISQGSNEQFF.